This TCR beta chain comes out of a study of T cell repertoires in cytomegalovirus infection. Study context: From public TCR beta signatures came an indication of both CMV infection and matching HLA type. Overall study results and limits: HLA-C-restricted CMV-specific TCR beta clonotypes prevailed in the ex vivo response. Cumulative frequency of public TCR beta families picked out carriers of CMV plus the relevant HLA.

Comments on this clonotype: Its target is not known.

V was clipped by 2 bases and J by 2 bases, with 9 bases between them. This CDR3 is built from 13 residues. The germline V gene encodes CDR1 SQVTM and CDR2 ANQGSEA. In TCRdb, the reads were re-called with MiXCR into one record per CDR3 protein. Among roughly 990,000 distinct CDR3 sequences listed, roughly 31% were seen once. This TCR was sampled from a human donor in good health (CMV status not recorded). Some clones in this sample may be carry-over from other donors' samples. The V gene is TRBV29-1, the J gene TRBJ2-5; D perhaps matches TRBD1 (5 bases). This specimen was cultured CD8+ T cells from PBMCs, taken from culture after CMV antigen stimulation. CDR3 DNA sequence: TGCAGCGTTGAATACGGACATCAAGAGACCCAGTACTTC. As protein: CSVEYGHQETQYF.